Listed here is a single TCR beta chain. V lost 3 bases and J lost 3; bases outside the gene matches: 7. The CDR3 length is 15 residues. Germline CDR1 reads MNHEY; CDR2 reads SMNVEV (reference sequence). This sample stems from a study of shared clonotypes between healthy human individuals. Some clones are missing from TCRdb's copy, which holds only in-frame ones; the method was immunoSEQ multiplex PCR. The repertoire includes hundreds of thousands of clones, more than 95% of them detected once, and approximately 0.057% sits in the top ten. The source is a young woman in good health. The sequenced material came from naive CD4+ T cells sorted from blood. Specified subset: CD45RA+ positively selected. The chain is built from TRBV27 and TRBJ1-2; TRBD1 matches at 7 bases. The CDR3 coding sequence is TGTGCCAGCAGTTTTCTCGACAGGGATCACTATGGCTACACCTTC. It encodes CASSFLDRDHYGYTF.